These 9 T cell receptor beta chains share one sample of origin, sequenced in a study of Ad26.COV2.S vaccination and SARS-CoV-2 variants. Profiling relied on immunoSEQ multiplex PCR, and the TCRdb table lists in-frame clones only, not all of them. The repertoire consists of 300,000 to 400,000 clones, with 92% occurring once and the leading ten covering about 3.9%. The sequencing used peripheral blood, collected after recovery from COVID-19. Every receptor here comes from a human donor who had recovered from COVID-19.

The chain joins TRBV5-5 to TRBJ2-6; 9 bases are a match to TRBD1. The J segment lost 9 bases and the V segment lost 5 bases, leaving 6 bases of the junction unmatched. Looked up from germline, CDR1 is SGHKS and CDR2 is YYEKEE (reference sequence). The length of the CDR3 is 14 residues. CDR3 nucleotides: TGTGCCAGCAGAGTGACAGGGGGTTACAACGTCCTGACTTTC. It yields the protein CASRVTGGYNVLTF.

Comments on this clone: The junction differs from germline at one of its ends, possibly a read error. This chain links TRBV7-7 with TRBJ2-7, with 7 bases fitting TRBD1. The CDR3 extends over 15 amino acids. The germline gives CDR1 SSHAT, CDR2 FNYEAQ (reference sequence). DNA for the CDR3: TGTGCTAGCAGCTTAGACAGGGAGATATCCTACGAGCAGTACTTC. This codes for CASSLDREISYEQYF.

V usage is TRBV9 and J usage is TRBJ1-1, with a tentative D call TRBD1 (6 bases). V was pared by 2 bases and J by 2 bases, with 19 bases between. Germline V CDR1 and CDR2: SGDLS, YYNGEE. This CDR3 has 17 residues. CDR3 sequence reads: CASSVGVNPTGNTEAFF. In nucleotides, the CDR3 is TGTGCCAGCAGCGTTGGGGTGAACCCGACAGGCAACACTGAAGCTTTCTTT.

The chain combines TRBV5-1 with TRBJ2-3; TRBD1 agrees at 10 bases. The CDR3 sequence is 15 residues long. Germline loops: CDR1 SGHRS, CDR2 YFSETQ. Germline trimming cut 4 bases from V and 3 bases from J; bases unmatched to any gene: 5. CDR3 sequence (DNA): TGCGCCAGCAGCGGGGGGGACAGGGGAACAGATACGCAGTATTTT. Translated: CASSGGDRGTDTQYF.

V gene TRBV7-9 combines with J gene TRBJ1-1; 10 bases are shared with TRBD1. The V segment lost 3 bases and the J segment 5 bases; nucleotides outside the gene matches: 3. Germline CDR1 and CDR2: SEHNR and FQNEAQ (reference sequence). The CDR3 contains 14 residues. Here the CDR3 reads CASSLGQGKTEAFF. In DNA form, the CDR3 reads TGTGCCAGCAGCTTGGGACAGGGGAAGACTGAAGCTTTCTTT.

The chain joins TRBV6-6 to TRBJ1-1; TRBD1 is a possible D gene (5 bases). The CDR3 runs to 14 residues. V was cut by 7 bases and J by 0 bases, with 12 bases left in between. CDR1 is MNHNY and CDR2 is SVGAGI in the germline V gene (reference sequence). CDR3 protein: CASTPRDLNTEAFF. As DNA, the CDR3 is TGTGCCAGCACCCCCAGGGATTTGAACACTGAAGCTTTCTTT.

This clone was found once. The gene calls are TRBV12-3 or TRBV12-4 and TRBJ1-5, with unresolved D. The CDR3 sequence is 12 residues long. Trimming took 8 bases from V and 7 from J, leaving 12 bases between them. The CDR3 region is CASCYSRQPQHF. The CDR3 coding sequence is TGTGCCAGCTGTTATAGCAGGCAGCCCCAGCATTTT.

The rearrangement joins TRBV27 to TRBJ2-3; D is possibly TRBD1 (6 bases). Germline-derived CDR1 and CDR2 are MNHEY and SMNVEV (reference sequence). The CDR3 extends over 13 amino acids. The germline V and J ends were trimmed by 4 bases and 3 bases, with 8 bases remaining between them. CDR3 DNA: TGTGCCAGCAGTTCTCAGGGGACAGATACGCAGTATTTT. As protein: CASSSQGTDTQYF.

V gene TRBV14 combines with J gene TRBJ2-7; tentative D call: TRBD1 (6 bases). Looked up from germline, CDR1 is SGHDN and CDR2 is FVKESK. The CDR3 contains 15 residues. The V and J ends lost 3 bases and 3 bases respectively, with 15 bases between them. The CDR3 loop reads CASSHFGEQGYEQYF. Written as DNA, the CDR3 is TGTGCCAGCAGCCATTTCGGGGAACAGGGCTACGAGCAGTACTTC.